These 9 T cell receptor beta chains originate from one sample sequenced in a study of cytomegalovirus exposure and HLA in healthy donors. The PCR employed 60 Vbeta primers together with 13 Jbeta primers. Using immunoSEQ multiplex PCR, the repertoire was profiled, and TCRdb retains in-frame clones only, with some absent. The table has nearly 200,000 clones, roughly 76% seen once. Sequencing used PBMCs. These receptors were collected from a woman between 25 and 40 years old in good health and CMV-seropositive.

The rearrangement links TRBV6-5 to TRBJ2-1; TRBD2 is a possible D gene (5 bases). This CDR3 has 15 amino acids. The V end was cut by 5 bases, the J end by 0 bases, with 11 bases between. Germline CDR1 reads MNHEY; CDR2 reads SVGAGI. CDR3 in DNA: TGTGCCAGCAGTCTTACTAGTAGCTCCTACAATGAGCAGTTCTTC. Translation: CASSLTSSSYNEQFF.

In DNA form, the CDR3 reads TGTGCCAGCAGCTTAGATGGTTCGGCTAGCGGGGGGATCAACAATGAGCAGTTCTTC. It is translated as CASSLDGSASGGINNEQFF. The V gene is TRBV7-8, the J gene TRBJ2-1; 11 positions match TRBD2. Looked up from germline, CDR1 is SGHVS and CDR2 is FQNEAQ. V dropped 1 base and J dropped 5; count of bases not matched to a gene: 13. The CDR3 covers 19 residues.

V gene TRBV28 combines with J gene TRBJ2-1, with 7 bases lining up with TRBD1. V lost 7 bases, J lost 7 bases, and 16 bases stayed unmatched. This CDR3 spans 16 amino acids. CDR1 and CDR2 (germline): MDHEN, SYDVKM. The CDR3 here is CASTSLGAGGWNEQFF. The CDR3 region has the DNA TGTGCCAGCACATCCCTCGGGGCAGGGGGTTGGAATGAGCAGTTCTTC.

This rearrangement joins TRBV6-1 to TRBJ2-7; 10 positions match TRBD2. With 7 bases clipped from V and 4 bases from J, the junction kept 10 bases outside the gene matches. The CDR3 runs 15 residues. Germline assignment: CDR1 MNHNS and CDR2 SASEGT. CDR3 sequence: CASKGLAGVKYEQYF. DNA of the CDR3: TGTGCCAGCAAGGGGCTAGCGGGAGTTAAGTACGAGCAGTACTTC.

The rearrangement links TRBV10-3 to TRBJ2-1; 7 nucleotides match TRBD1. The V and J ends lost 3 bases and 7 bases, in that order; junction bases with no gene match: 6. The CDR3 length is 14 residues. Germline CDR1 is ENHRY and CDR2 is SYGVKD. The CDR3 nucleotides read TGTGCCATCAGTGAAACGACAGGGCGGAATGAGCAGTTCTTC. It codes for CAISETTGRNEQFF.

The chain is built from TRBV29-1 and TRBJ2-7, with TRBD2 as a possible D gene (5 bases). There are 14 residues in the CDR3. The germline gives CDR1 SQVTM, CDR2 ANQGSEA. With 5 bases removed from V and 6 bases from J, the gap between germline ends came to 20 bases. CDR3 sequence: CSVPGRPPGSEQYF. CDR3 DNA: TGCAGCGTTCCCGGCCGCCCCCCGGGGAGCGAGCAGTACTTC.

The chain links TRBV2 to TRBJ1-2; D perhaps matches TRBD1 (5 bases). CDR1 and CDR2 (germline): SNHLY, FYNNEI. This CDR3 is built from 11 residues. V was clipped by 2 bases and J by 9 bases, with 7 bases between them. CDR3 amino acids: CASSEQGRYTF. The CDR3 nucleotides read TGTGCCAGCAGTGAACAGGGCCGCTACACCTTC. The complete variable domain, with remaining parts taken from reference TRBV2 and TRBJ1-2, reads EPEVTQTPSHQVTQMGQEVILRCVPISNHLYFYWYRQILGQKVEFLVSFYNNEISEKSEIFDDQFSVERPDGSNFTLKIRSTKLEDSAMYFCASSEQGRYTFGSGTRLTVV.

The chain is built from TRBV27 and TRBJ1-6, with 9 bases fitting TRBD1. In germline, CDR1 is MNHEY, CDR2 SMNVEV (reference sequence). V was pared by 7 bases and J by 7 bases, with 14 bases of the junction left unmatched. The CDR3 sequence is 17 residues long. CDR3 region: CASKLRGQGLSNSPLHF. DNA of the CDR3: TGTGCCAGCAAACTAAGGGGACAGGGATTAAGCAATTCACCCCTCCACTTT.

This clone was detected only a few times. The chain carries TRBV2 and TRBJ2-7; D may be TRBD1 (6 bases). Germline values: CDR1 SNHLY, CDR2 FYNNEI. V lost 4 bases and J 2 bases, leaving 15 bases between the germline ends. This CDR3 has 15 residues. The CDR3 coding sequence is TGTGCCAGCAGTGGGGGAAGGGACAATACCTACGAGCAGTACTTC. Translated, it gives CASSGGRDNTYEQYF.